The TCR beta chain under discussion was sequenced for a study of beta chain features in type 1 diabetes. In the study overall: In age, gender and cell yields, patients were similar to healthy donors.

General study findings and limits: Whether TCRB rearrangement is influenced by HLA type was left unresolved in this analysis.

On average, the one heparinised blood draw given by each donor was approximately 120 mL. Expressed TCRB transcripts got sequenced, as all isolated RNA was reverse transcribed. This table comes from immunoSEQ multiplex PCR, and its TCRdb copy is limited to in-frame clones, with some not included. Among 860,000 or so clones listed, around a sixth were seen once. Trimming removed 3 bases at V and 0 bases at J, with 11 bases between. Germline V gene lookup returns CDR1 MGHDK and CDR2 SYGVNS. CDR3 length: 15 residues. This clone has just a few counts. The antigen is undetermined. This receptor was identified in a woman aged 18-29 years in good health. Sequenced: naive CD4+ T cells from blood. This sequence joins TRBV25-1 and TRBJ1-2; maybe TRBD1 (5 bases). In nucleotides, the CDR3 is TGTGCCAGCAGTGATTTTACAGGACCTAACTATGGCTACACCTTC. Protein product: CASSDFTGPNYGYTF.